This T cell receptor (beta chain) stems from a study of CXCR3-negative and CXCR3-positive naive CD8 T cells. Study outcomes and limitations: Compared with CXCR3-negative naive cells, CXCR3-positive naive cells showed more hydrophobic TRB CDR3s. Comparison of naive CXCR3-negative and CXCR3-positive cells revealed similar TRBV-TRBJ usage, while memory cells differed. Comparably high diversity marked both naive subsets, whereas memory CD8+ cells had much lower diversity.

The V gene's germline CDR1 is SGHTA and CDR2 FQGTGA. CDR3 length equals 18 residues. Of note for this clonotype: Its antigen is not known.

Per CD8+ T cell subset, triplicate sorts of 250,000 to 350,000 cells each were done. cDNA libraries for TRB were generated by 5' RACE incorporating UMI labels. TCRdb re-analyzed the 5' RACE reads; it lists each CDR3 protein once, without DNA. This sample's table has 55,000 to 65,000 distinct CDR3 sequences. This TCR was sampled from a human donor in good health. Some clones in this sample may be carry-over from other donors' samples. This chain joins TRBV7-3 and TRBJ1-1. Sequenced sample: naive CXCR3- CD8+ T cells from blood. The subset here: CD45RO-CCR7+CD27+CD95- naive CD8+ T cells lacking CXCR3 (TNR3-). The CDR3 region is CASSSIRGGPGRDTEAFF.